This T cell receptor (beta chain) was retrieved from a study of cytomegalovirus exposure and HLA in healthy donors. A multiplex PCR was run with 60 Vbeta primers and 13 Jbeta primers. Clones were sequenced by immunoSEQ multiplex PCR, and TCRdb holds only the in-frame ones, with some missing. The table has around 190,000 clones, around 87% seen once. V shed 6 bases, J shed 5 bases, and the junction held 4 bases outside the gene matches. The germline V gene has CDR1 SQVTM and CDR2 ANQGSEA. The CDR3 spans 11 residues. This TCR derives from a boy aged 2 to 10 in good health and CMV-seronegative. The sample consisted of PBMCs. The chain employs TRBV29-1 and TRBJ2-7; TRBD2 aligns across 7 bases. CDR3 DNA: TGCAGCGTGGGGGGGGACCACGAGCAGTACTTC. This translates into CSVGGDHEQYF.